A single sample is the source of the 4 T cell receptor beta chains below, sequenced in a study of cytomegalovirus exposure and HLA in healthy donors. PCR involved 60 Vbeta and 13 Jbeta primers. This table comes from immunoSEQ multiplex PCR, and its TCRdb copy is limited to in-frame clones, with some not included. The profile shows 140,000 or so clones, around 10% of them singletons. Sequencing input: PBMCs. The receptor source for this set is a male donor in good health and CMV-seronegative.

In DNA form, the CDR3 reads TGTGCCAGCAGCTTAGGGACGCAGGGGGAGACCCAGTACTTC. As protein: CASSLGTQGETQYF. V usage is TRBV7-2 and J usage is TRBJ2-5, with D possibly matching TRBD1 (6 bases). Trimming cost V 1 base and J 5 bases, with 11 bases left between them. Germline lookup yields CDR1 SGHTA and CDR2 FQGNSA. The CDR3 sequence is 14 residues long.

CDR3 protein: CASSLGDRFFRSYEQYF. Written as DNA, the CDR3 is TGCGCCAGCAGCTTGGGGGACAGGTTCTTCCGCTCCTACGAGCAGTACTTC. V and J are TRBV5-1 and TRBJ2-7; TRBD1 matches 8 bases. The CDR3 loop spans 17 amino acids. Germline assignment: CDR1 SGHRS and CDR2 YFSETQ. V trimming: 0 bases; J trimming: 0 bases; junction bases outside the gene matches: 8.

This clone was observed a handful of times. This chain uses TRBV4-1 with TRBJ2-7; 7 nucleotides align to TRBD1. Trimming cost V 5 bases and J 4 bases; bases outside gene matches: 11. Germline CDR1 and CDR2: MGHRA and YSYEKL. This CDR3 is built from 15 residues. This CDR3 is CASSLGGTGPYEQYF. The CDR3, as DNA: TGCGCCAGCAGCTTAGGGGGCACTGGGCCTTACGAGCAGTACTTC.

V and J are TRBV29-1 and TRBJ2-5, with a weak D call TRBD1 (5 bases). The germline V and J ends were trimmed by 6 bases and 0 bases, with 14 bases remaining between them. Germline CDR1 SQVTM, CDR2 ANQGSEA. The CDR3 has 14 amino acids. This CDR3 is CSVRAQPNQETQYF. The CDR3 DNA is TGCAGCGTCAGGGCGCAACCGAACCAAGAGACCCAGTACTTC.